The 32 T cell receptor beta chains below all came from one sample that was sequenced in a study of blood T cell repertoires in COVID-19. Method: immunoSEQ multiplex PCR; TCRdb's copy keeps in-frame clones and lacks some. The table records around 150,000 clones, around nine tenths of them present only once. Sequencing was carried out using peripheral blood. The origin of the receptors is a human donor in a cohort sampled during active COVID-19.

CDR3 residues: CASSRLANSYNEQFF. CDR3 nucleotide sequence: TGCGCCAGCAGTCGTCTAGCGAACTCCTACAATGAGCAGTTCTTC. The V call is TRBV4-1, the J call TRBJ2-1; possibly TRBD2 for D (6 bases). This CDR3 is built from 15 residues. Germline CDR1 MGHRA, CDR2 YSYEKL. V was shortened by 6 bases and J by 0 bases, with 12 bases between the two germline ends.

This chain uses TRBV4-3 with TRBJ2-7; 9 positions match TRBD1. The CDR3 is 15 residues long. Trimming at V came to 5 bases and at J to 4 bases, leaving 9 bases not matched to a gene. From germline, CDR1 is LGHNA and CDR2 YSLEER. The CDR3 sequence: CASSDDRDRDYEQYF. The CDR3 DNA is TGCGCCAGCAGCGACGACAGGGACAGGGATTACGAGCAGTACTTC.

The chain carries TRBV6-4 and TRBJ2-1; D is possibly TRBD2 (5 bases). This CDR3 spans 14 amino acids. With 6 bases removed from V and 4 bases from J, the gap between germline ends came to 13 bases. Germline V gives CDR1 MRHNA, CDR2 SNTAGT. In nucleotides, the CDR3 is TGTGCCAGCAGCCGGGCCGGGGATTACAATGAGCAGTTCTTC. It encodes CASSRAGDYNEQFF.

In its sample, this clone was seen a few times. The chain employs TRBV19 and TRBJ2-2, with 8 nucleotides matching TRBD2. The V gene end was trimmed by 5 bases and the J gene end by 1 base; junction bases not matched to a gene: 12. CDR3 length: 18 residues. From germline, CDR1 is LNHDA and CDR2 SQIVND (reference sequence). For the CDR3, the DNA is TGTGCCAGTAGTCCTCCCTTTCCTAGCGGGCAGAACACCGGGGAGCTGTTTTTT. Translation gives CASSPPFPSGQNTGELFF.

This clone was counted once. The rearrangement joins TRBV5-4 to TRBJ2-3, with 7 bases identical to TRBD2. This CDR3 region has 16 residues. CDR1 is SGHNT, CDR2 YYREEE, per germline (reference sequence). The junction had 12 bases not matched to a gene; V was cut back by 4 bases and J by 4 bases. The CDR3 reads CASSRKGLLIPDTQYF. CDR3 nucleotide sequence: TGTGCCAGCAGCCGTAAGGGACTACTTATCCCAGATACGCAGTATTTT.

The chain recombines TRBV25-1 with TRBJ1-2, with D perhaps matching TRBD1 (5 bases). The V end was cut by 7 bases, the J end by 6 bases, with 18 bases between. The CDR3 totals 14 residues. Germline V CDR1 and CDR2: MGHDK, SYGVNS. CDR3 sequence reads: CASTGGDWRDGYTF. The CDR3 region has the DNA TGTGCCAGCACCGGGGGGGACTGGCGTGATGGCTACACCTTC.

The J gene is TRBJ2-7, the V gene TRBV10-1, with D maybe TRBD2 (5 bases). From germline, CDR1 is WNHNN and CDR2 SYGVQD (reference sequence). There are 14 residues in the CDR3. V was pared by 1 base and J by 6 bases, with 13 bases between. The CDR3 nucleotides are TGCGCCAGCAGTGAGTACCCGTGGAGGAGCGAGCAGTACTTC. Its translation: CASSEYPWRSEQYF.

V gene TRBV11-3 combines with J gene TRBJ1-2, with D tentatively TRBD1 (5 bases). The germline V gene has CDR1 SGHNT and CDR2 YENEEA. The CDR3 spans 14 residues. V was shortened by 5 bases and J by 10 bases, with 20 bases between the two germline ends. The CDR3 is CASSTLVGGKSYTF. CDR3 bases: TGTGCCAGCAGCACCCTCGTGGGGGGGAAATCCTACACCTTC.

V and J are TRBV30 and TRBJ1-1; D ambiguous. V lost 3 bases, J lost 1 base, and 12 bases lay in between. Germline V lookup: CDR1 GTSNPN, CDR2 SVGIG (reference sequence). This CDR3 contains 14 residues. The CDR3 DNA sequence: TGTGCCTGGAGCGTCGCTGTCAGGAACACTGAAGCTTTCTTT. Its translation: CAWSVAVRNTEAFF.

The chain carries TRBV5-1 and TRBJ1-6; possibly TRBD1 for D (5 bases). Germline V gives CDR1 SGHRS, CDR2 YFSETQ. CDR3 length: 14 residues. Trimming cost V 3 bases and J 8 bases, with 12 bases left between them. The CDR3: CASSSSGGDSPLHF. DNA for the CDR3: TGCGCCAGCAGCTCGTCCGGGGGGGATTCACCCCTCCACTTT. The complete variable domain, with remaining parts taken from reference TRBV5-1 and TRBJ1-6, reads KAGVTQTPRYLIKTRGQQVTLSCSPISGHRSVSWYQQTPGQGLQFLFEYFSETQRNKGNFPGRFSGRQFSNSRSEMNVSTLELGDSALYLCASSSSGGDSPLHFGNGTRLTVT.

The chain recombines TRBV5-5 with TRBJ2-7; TRBD1 aligns across 7 bases. The CDR3 runs to 16 residues. The junction had 10 bases not matched to a gene; V was cut back by 2 bases and J by 2 bases. Looked up from germline, CDR1 is SGHKS and CDR2 is YYEKEE (reference sequence). CDR3 DNA sequence: TGTGCCAGCAGCTTACTTCAGGGACAGTTAGCCTACGAGCAGTACTTC. It codes for CASSLLQGQLAYEQYF.

The chain employs TRBV3-1 (or the pseudogene TRBV3-2) and TRBJ2-3; TRBD1 aligns across 9 bases. Losses at the gene ends were 6 bases for V and 1 base for J; bases not matched to a gene: 5. The CDR3 sequence is 15 residues long. Germline V CDR1 and CDR2: LGHDT, YNNKEL (reference sequence). CDR3 protein: CASSLRDRGTDTQYF. The CDR3 coding sequence is TGTGCCAGCAGTCTCAGGGACAGGGGCACAGATACGCAGTATTTT.

The chain uses TRBV6-2 or TRBV6-3 and TRBJ2-7; 7 bases map to TRBD1. Trimming at V came to 5 bases and at J to 2 bases, leaving 12 bases not matched to a gene. CDR3 length: 16 residues. Looked up from germline, CDR1 is MNHEY and CDR2 is SVGEGT. CDR3 region: CASSRIRTGSTYEQYF. DNA for the CDR3: TGTGCCAGCAGTAGAATCCGGACAGGTTCAACCTACGAGCAGTACTTC.

This chain uses TRBV5-1 with TRBJ2-6; weak D call: TRBD1 (5 bases). The germline V gene encodes CDR1 SGHRS and CDR2 YFSETQ. The CDR3 totals 16 residues. Trimming cost V 0 bases and J 3 bases, with 10 bases left between them. CDR3 in DNA: TGCGCCAGCAGCTTGGGGCAGGGTGGTGGGGCCAACGTCCTGACTTTC. Translating gives CASSLGQGGGANVLTF.

This chain joins TRBV5-1 and TRBJ1-1; 7 bases match TRBD1. Germline lookup yields CDR1 SGHRS and CDR2 YFSETQ. This CDR3 has 15 amino acids. Trimming removed 0 bases from V and 4 bases from J; junction bases left unmatched: 6. This CDR3 reads CASSLEGARGTEAFF. CDR3 bases: TGCGCCAGCAGCTTGGAGGGGGCGCGAGGCACTGAAGCTTTCTTT.

The chain combines TRBV2 with TRBJ2-3, with D uncertain. The germline CDR1 and CDR2 sequences are SNHLY and FYNNEI. The CDR3 length is 13 residues. The V and J ends lost 7 bases and 5 bases respectively, with 13 bases between them. The DNA of the CDR3 is TGTGCCAGCATGGCCAGAATACGAGATACGCAGTATTTT. It codes for CASMARIRDTQYF.

The chain employs TRBV3-1 (or the pseudogene TRBV3-2) and TRBJ2-2; the match to TRBD2 covers 7 bases. This CDR3 is 15 amino acids long. Germline assignment: CDR1 LGHDT and CDR2 YNNKEL (reference sequence). Trimming cost V 2 bases and J 7 bases; bases outside gene matches: 7. The CDR3 region is CASSQLSGNGGELFF. The CDR3 region has the DNA TGTGCCAGCAGCCAACTCAGCGGGAATGGCGGGGAGCTGTTTTTT.

The V and J genes are TRBV3-1 (or the pseudogene TRBV3-2) and TRBJ2-1, with a weak D call TRBD2 (5 bases). CDR1 LGHDT and CDR2 YNNKEL come from the germline V gene (reference sequence). V was shortened by 3 bases and J by 0 bases, with 12 bases between the two germline ends. The CDR3 totals 16 residues. Here the CDR3 reads CASSQHGLDSYNEQFF. CDR3 DNA sequence: TGTGCCAGCAGCCAGCATGGACTCGACTCCTACAATGAGCAGTTCTTC.

The gene calls are TRBV4-1 and TRBJ1-1; D is perhaps TRBD1 (5 bases). CDR1 is MGHRA, CDR2 YSYEKL, per germline. Trimming pared 0 bases from V and 3 bases from J, leaving 14 bases between. The CDR3 is 16 amino acids. As DNA, the CDR3 is TGCGCCAGCAGCCAAGATGGCTTTCCCAGGGACACTGAAGCTTTCTTT. Its protein is CASSQDGFPRDTEAFF.

This chain uses TRBV9 with TRBJ2-3; 8 nucleotides agree with TRBD2. Germline values: CDR1 SGDLS, CDR2 YYNGEE. V was clipped by 0 bases and J by 5 bases; unmatched bases: 5. The CDR3 is 15 amino acids. In DNA form, the CDR3 reads TGTGCCAGCAGCGTAGCCGGGGGGGCCGGAGATACGCAGTATTTT. This translates into CASSVAGGAGDTQYF. Full variable domain (missing parts from reference TRBV9 and TRBJ2-3): DSGVTQTPKHLITATGQRVTLRCSPRSGDLSVYWYQQSLDQGLQFLIQYYNGEERAKGNILERFSAQQFPDLHSELNLSSLELGDSALYFCASSVAGGAGDTQYFGPGTRLTVL.

The chain links TRBV4-1 to TRBJ1-1; D is unclear. The CDR3 spans 12 residues. V was clipped by 1 base and J by 8 bases, with 8 bases between them. Germline loops: CDR1 MGHRA, CDR2 YSYEKL. The CDR3 loop reads CASSQVPGEAFF. The DNA for the CDR3 is TGCGCCAGCAGCCAAGTCCCAGGCGAAGCTTTCTTT.

This clone showed up just a few times. This chain uses TRBV19 with TRBJ1-2; D remains unclear. The CDR3 spans 17 residues. V dropped 1 base and J dropped 0 bases, with 15 bases sitting between them. CDR1 is LNHDA and CDR2 is SQIVND in the germline V gene (reference sequence). DNA of the CDR3: TGTGCCAGTAGTATAGTATCGGGTCTGAGGGCTAACTATGGCTACACCTTC. Translation gives CASSIVSGLRANYGYTF. Together with reference TRBV19 and TRBJ1-2, the CDR3 gives the full variable domain: DGGITQSPKYLFRKEGQNVTLSCEQNLNHDAMYWYRQDPGQGLRLIYYSQIVNDFQKGDIAEGYSVSREKKESFPLTVTSAQKNPTAFYLCASSIVSGLRANYGYTFGSGTRLTVV.

The chain recombines TRBV6-2 or TRBV6-3 with TRBJ2-5; 7 bases are a match to TRBD1. The CDR3 consists of 15 residues. Germline-derived CDR1 and CDR2 are MNHEY and SVGEGT. With 0 bases clipped from V and 3 bases from J, the junction kept 4 bases outside the gene matches. The CDR3 region has the DNA TGTGCCAGCAGTTACTCTATAGGGACAGAAGAGACCCAGTACTTC. This encodes CASSYSIGTEETQYF.

This clone appeared a single time. This sequence joins TRBV29-1 and TRBJ1-1; 9 bases are a match to TRBD1. The junction had 4 bases not matched to a gene; V was cut back by 7 bases and J by 4 bases. Germline CDR1 SQVTM, CDR2 ANQGSEA. The CDR3 sequence is 12 residues long. CDR3 in DNA: TGCAGCGGGACAGGGGTGGGCACTGAAGCTTTCTTT. It codes for CSGTGVGTEAFF.

This clone was recorded only once. The same CDR3 is also encoded by other DNA sequences in this sample. The rearrangement joins TRBV27 to TRBJ2-7; 9 positions match TRBD1. The CDR3 sequence is 13 residues long. CDR1 is MNHEY, CDR2 SMNVEV, per germline (reference sequence). V gave up 3 bases and J gave up 3 bases; unmatched junction bases: 0. CDR3 DNA sequence: TGTGCCAGCAGTTTGGACAGGGGCTACGAGCAGTACTTC. Translated, it gives CASSLDRGYEQYF.

Here the CDR3 reads CASSDARPSSGNTIYF. CDR3 bases: TGTGCCAGCAGTGACGCCAGGCCAAGCTCTGGAAACACCATATATTTT. The chain has TRBV6-1 and TRBJ1-3; D is ambiguous. CDR1 and CDR2 from the germline V gene are MNHNS and SASEGT. The CDR3 sequence is 16 residues long. The germline V and J ends were trimmed by 3 bases and 0 bases, with 12 bases remaining between them.

The rearrangement joins TRBV27 to TRBJ1-2; D is uncertain. The V gene's germline CDR1 is MNHEY and CDR2 SMNVEV (reference sequence). The CDR3 runs 13 residues. Trimming left V 5 bases short and J 7 bases short, with 14 bases between. The CDR3 DNA reads TGTGCCAGCAGTACTACCCGGGATACTGGCTACACCTTC. It encodes CASSTTRDTGYTF.

This chain connects TRBV6-4 to TRBJ2-7, with D possibly TRBD2 on 6 matching bases. The germline CDR1 and CDR2 sequences are MRHNA and SNTAGT. V was shortened by 3 bases and J by 2 bases, with 17 bases between the two germline ends. There are 16 residues in the CDR3. The CDR3 sequence: CASSEGRWPAPYEQYF. CDR3 in DNA: TGTGCCAGCAGTGAAGGGAGGTGGCCAGCACCCTACGAGCAGTACTTC.

This clone has more than one count but fewer than ten. The gene calls are TRBV12-3 or TRBV12-4 and TRBJ1-2; possible D gene TRBD1, 6 bases. V was cut by 3 bases and J by 7 bases, with 12 bases left in between. The CDR3 loop spans 13 amino acids. CDR3 nucleotides: TGTGCCAGCAGTTTTTCCAGGGGTAGTGGCTACACCTTC. Protein sequence: CASSFSRGSGYTF.

This clone was found a few times. The gene calls are TRBV7-9 and TRBJ2-2; 9 positions agree with TRBD1. With V trimmed by 9 bases and J by 5 bases, 4 bases remained unmatched. The CDR3 is 13 amino acids. Germline-derived CDR1 and CDR2 are SEHNR and FQNEAQ (reference sequence). DNA of the CDR3: TGTGCCAGTGGACAGGGGAATACCGGGGAGCTGTTTTTT. Translation: CASGQGNTGELFF.

This chain connects TRBV7-6 to TRBJ1-4, with 8 bases fitting TRBD1. Trimming removed 1 base from V and 5 bases from J; junction bases left unmatched: 3. Per the germline V gene, CDR1 is SGHVS and CDR2 is FNYEAQ. CDR3 size: 15 residues. Written as DNA, the CDR3 is TGTGCCAGCAGCTTAGGGACAGGGCGGAATGAAAAACTGTTTTTT. It encodes CASSLGTGRNEKLFF. Looking up the rest from reference TRBV7-6 and TRBJ1-4 gives the full variable domain: GAGVSQSPRYKVTKRGQDVALRCDPISGHVSLYWYRQALGQGPEFLTYFNYEAQQDKSGLPNDRFSAERPEGSISTLTIQRTEQRDSAMYRCASSLGTGRNEKLFFGSGTQLSVL.

The gene calls are TRBV18 and TRBJ1-4; 8 nucleotides agree with TRBD1. The V gene end was trimmed by 5 bases and the J gene end by 5 bases; junction bases not matched to a gene: 7. Germline V CDR1 and CDR2: KGHSH, LQKENI. This CDR3 region has 15 residues. The CDR3 loop is CASSVDRVRNEKLFF. The DNA for the CDR3 is TGTGCCAGCTCAGTGGACAGGGTGAGAAATGAAAAACTGTTTTTT.